The 26 T cell receptor beta chains presented below share a single source sample, sequenced in a study of blood T cell repertoires in COVID-19 (dated by TCRdb to between 2020 and 2021). Library prep was done by the immunoSEQ multiplex PCR assay. TCRdb re-hosts the immuneACCESS table, in-frame sequences only. Its copies lack some clones; in the studies checked, an unresolved V gene accounts for under half of them, and the cause for the rest is not known. Present in this sample are under 300,000 clones, 85% of which were seen just once. In total, the top ten clones hold about 14% of the sample. Material: peripheral blood. The origin of the receptors is a human donor in a cohort sampled during active COVID-19.

This chain joins TRBV4-1 and TRBJ1-1; unclear D gene. Germline CDR1 MGHRA, CDR2 YSYEKL. V shed 0 bases and J shed 4 bases, with 12 bases lying between them. CDR3 length equals 15 residues. The chain's CDR3 is CASSQDLQVITEAFF. The CDR3 nucleotides read TGCGCCAGCAGCCAAGATCTTCAGGTAATCACTGAAGCTTTCTTT.

The chain couples TRBV6-5 to TRBJ1-6; no clear D gene. The CDR3 consists of 14 residues. With 6 bases removed from V and 8 bases from J, the gap between germline ends came to 14 bases. Per the germline V gene, CDR1 is MNHEY and CDR2 is SVGAGI. The CDR3 reads CASSPRLRDSPLHF. The CDR3 nucleotides are TGTGCCAGCAGCCCACGTTTGCGGGATTCACCCCTCCACTTT.

The rearrangement uses TRBV5-8 and TRBJ1-1; D is uncertain. The CDR3 covers 10 residues. With 1 base removed from V and 11 bases from J, the gap between germline ends came to 6 bases. Germline loops: CDR1 SGHTS, CDR2 YDEGEE. In DNA form, the CDR3 reads TGTGCCAGCAGCTTGTCCCGGGCTTTCTTT. Its protein product is CASSLSRAFF.

The chain carries TRBV6-1 and TRBJ1-2; 8 bases are shared with TRBD1. This CDR3 is 15 amino acids long. Looked up from germline, CDR1 is MNHNS and CDR2 is SASEGT. V shed 3 bases, J shed 8 bases, and the junction held 11 bases outside the gene matches. The CDR3 DNA sequence: TGTGCCAGCAGTGAGCCGGGACAGGCTAACGAGGGCTACACCTTC. Translated, it gives CASSEPGQANEGYTF.

The J gene is TRBJ1-3, the V gene TRBV24-1; weak D call: TRBD1 (5 bases). The V gene lost 3 bases and the J gene lost 1 base, with 24 bases spanning the gap. Germline loops: CDR1 KGHDR, CDR2 SFDVKD. The CDR3 extends over 20 amino acids. The CDR3 DNA sequence: TGTGCCACCAGTGATGTCCATCCGCGGGACCCCTTCGGATCTGGAAACACCATATATTTT. This encodes CATSDVHPRDPFGSGNTIYF.

V gene TRBV19 combines with J gene TRBJ2-3, with 10 nucleotides matching TRBD1. This CDR3 region has 15 residues. J lost 8 bases, V lost 5 bases, and 10 bases had no gene match. The germline V gene has CDR1 LNHDA and CDR2 SQIVND (reference sequence). In nucleotides, the CDR3 is TGTGCCAGTAGTGCAACCGGGACAGGGGAGGGTACGCAGTATTTT. This translates into CASSATGTGEGTQYF.

This rearrangement joins TRBV5-1 to TRBJ2-7; 9 bases agree with TRBD1. The CDR3 spans 15 residues. CDR1 is SGHRS, CDR2 YFSETQ, per germline. V shed 0 bases and J 5 bases; nucleotides not matched to a gene: 6. CDR3 protein: CASSLGGGQGNEQYF. The CDR3 nucleotides read TGCGCCAGCAGCTTGGGTGGGGGACAGGGAAACGAGCAGTACTTC.

This sequence joins TRBV19 and TRBJ2-1; 10 bases agree with TRBD2. The J segment lost 7 bases and the V segment lost 5 bases, leaving 5 bases of the junction unmatched. The V gene's germline CDR1 is LNHDA and CDR2 SQIVND (reference sequence). The CDR3 spans 14 residues. The CDR3 region has the DNA TGTGCCAGTAGTTCTAGCGGGAGAATGAATGAGCAGTTCTTC. Its translation is CASSSSGRMNEQFF.

V and J are TRBV28 and TRBJ1-1; D is perhaps TRBD1 (6 bases). Germline lookup yields CDR1 MDHEN and CDR2 SYDVKM. The CDR3 runs 12 residues. Trimming shortened V by 4 bases and J by 5 bases, and 8 bases separated the two germline ends. The CDR3 DNA reads TGTGCCAGCAGTTCAGGGGTGACTGAAGCTTTCTTT. This sequence encodes CASSSGVTEAFF.

This clone was detected once. CDR3 protein: CASSREQGSSYNEQFF. In nucleotides, the CDR3 is TGTGCCAGCTCACGTGAACAGGGCAGCTCCTACAATGAGCAGTTCTTC. The chain is built from TRBV18 and TRBJ2-1, with a tentative D call TRBD1 (6 bases). V was clipped by 4 bases and J by 0 bases, with 13 bases between them. Germline lookup yields CDR1 KGHSH and CDR2 LQKENI. The CDR3 spans 16 residues.

The rearrangement joins TRBV11-1 to TRBJ2-3, with D perhaps TRBD2 (6 bases). This CDR3 has 16 residues. Germline-derived CDR1 and CDR2 are SGHAT and FQDESV (reference sequence). The V and J ends lost 5 bases and 0 bases respectively, with 15 bases between them. The DNA of the CDR3 is TGTGCCAGCAGCCGCCTGAGCGGGCTTAGCACAGATACGCAGTATTTT. Translation gives CASSRLSGLSTDTQYF.

The chain couples TRBV7-6 to TRBJ2-1; no firm D call. Looked up from germline, CDR1 is SGHVS and CDR2 is FNYEAQ. There are 14 residues in the CDR3. Trimming cost V 5 bases and J 8 bases, with 16 bases left between them. The CDR3 coding sequence is TGTGCCAGCAGCCCCCGGCCCGACGGGTATGAGCAGTTCTTC. This sequence encodes CASSPRPDGYEQFF.

This chain links TRBV19 with TRBJ1-2, with 9 bases fitting TRBD1. Unmatched junction bases numbered 15, after V lost 9 bases and J lost 7 bases. Looked up from germline, CDR1 is LNHDA and CDR2 is SQIVND (reference sequence). The CDR3 covers 15 residues. The CDR3 here is CASQDRGNLNPGYTF. The CDR3 nucleotides read TGTGCCAGCCAGGACAGGGGAAACCTAAACCCTGGCTACACCTTC.

The V call is TRBV7-9, the J call TRBJ1-4; 7 nucleotides align to TRBD1. The CDR3 is 15 amino acids. From germline, CDR1 is SEHNR and CDR2 FQNEAQ (reference sequence). V was clipped by 7 bases and J by 0 bases; unmatched bases: 5. The CDR3 DNA reads TGTGCCAGCATCCGGGACAGTGCAACTAATGAAAAACTGTTTTTT. It is translated as CASIRDSATNEKLFF.

The V and J genes are TRBV9 and TRBJ2-7; D is possibly TRBD2 (5 bases). V was trimmed by 1 base and J by 5 bases, leaving 7 bases between them. In germline, CDR1 is SGDLS, CDR2 YYNGEE. This CDR3 comprises 12 residues. CDR3: CASSVKGDEQYF. CDR3 DNA: TGTGCCAGCAGCGTAAAGGGAGACGAGCAGTACTTC.

This clone was seen many times. V and J are TRBV6-1 and TRBJ2-7; D might be TRBD1 (5 bases). V was pared by 2 bases and J by 0 bases, with 20 bases between. Germline-derived CDR1 and CDR2 are MNHNS and SASEGT. CDR3 size: 18 residues. In DNA, the CDR3 is TGTGCCAGCAGTGAATGGGTCGGACACGGACAATCCTCCTACGAGCAGTACTTC. Protein product: CASSEWVGHGQSSYEQYF.

This chain links TRBV11-1 with TRBJ2-5; 7 nucleotides match TRBD2. The length of the CDR3 is 14 residues. Germline values: CDR1 SGHAT, CDR2 FQDESV (reference sequence). Germline trimming cut 2 bases from V and 4 bases from J; bases unmatched to any gene: 4. CDR3 DNA: TGTGCCAGCAGCTTACAGGGAGGGCGAGAGACCCAGTACTTC. This gives the protein CASSLQGGRETQYF.

This clone was counted a single time. This sequence joins TRBV5-1 and TRBJ2-1, with 8 bases fitting TRBD1. The CDR3 contains 15 residues. V lost 0 bases to trimming and J lost 6 bases; unmatched junction nucleotides: 5. CDR1 SGHRS and CDR2 YFSETQ come from the germline V gene. The CDR3 coding sequence is TGCGCCAGCAGCTTGGGCAGGGGGCGCATCAATGAGCAGTTCTTC. This translates into CASSLGRGRINEQFF.

The chain has TRBV5-1 and TRBJ2-2; no clear D gene. The CDR3 runs to 15 residues. The V and J ends lost 7 bases and 1 base respectively, with 14 bases between them. From germline, CDR1 is SGHRS and CDR2 YFSETQ. This CDR3 is CASVLGSGNTGELFF. The CDR3 DNA follows: TGCGCCAGCGTCCTTGGGTCGGGGAACACCGGGGAGCTGTTTTTT.

The chain has TRBV5-1 and TRBJ1-2; D may be TRBD1 (6 bases). The CDR3 totals 13 residues. Germline-derived CDR1 and CDR2 are SGHRS and YFSETQ. Trimming removed 6 bases at V and 1 base at J, with 10 bases between. For the CDR3, the DNA is TGCGCCAGCACCAGACAGGATAACTATGGCTACACCTTC. This codes for CASTRQDNYGYTF.

The V gene is TRBV5-1, the J gene TRBJ2-3; perhaps TRBD2 as D (5 bases). The CDR3 consists of 14 residues. Germline loops: CDR1 SGHRS, CDR2 YFSETQ. V dropped 4 bases and J dropped 2 bases, with 11 bases sitting between them. The CDR3 loop is CASSEGINTDTQYF. The CDR3 region has the DNA TGCGCCAGCAGCGAGGGCATCAACACAGATACGCAGTATTTT.

J is TRBJ2-3 and V is TRBV2; 9 bases are a match to TRBD2. V lost 7 bases to trimming and J lost 2 bases; unmatched junction nucleotides: 7. CDR1 and CDR2 (germline): SNHLY, FYNNEI. CDR3 length: 15 residues. DNA for the CDR3: TGTGCCAGCACGAAAGCTAGCGGGATCACAGATACGCAGTATTTT. Residues: CASTKASGITDTQYF.

In this sample, this clone turned up many times. This chain joins TRBV2 and TRBJ2-2; TRBD2 aligns across 7 bases. Germline V lookup: CDR1 SNHLY, CDR2 FYNNEI. With V trimmed by 4 bases and J by 2 bases, 7 bases remained unmatched. The CDR3 sequence is 16 residues long. This CDR3 is CASSGQGLKNTGELFF. In nucleotides, the CDR3 is TGTGCCAGCAGTGGTCAGGGACTAAAAAACACCGGGGAGCTGTTTTTT.

V is TRBV3-1 (or the pseudogene TRBV3-2) and J is TRBJ2-7; D call uncertain. The CDR3 is 15 residues long. Germline CDR1 is LGHDT and CDR2 is YNNKEL (reference sequence). Trimming took off 4 bases at V and 2 bases at J, with 15 bases between the two ends. The DNA of the CDR3 is TGTGCCAGCAGCCGAGATCTGGCCGTCCCCTACGAGCAGTACTTC. It yields the protein CASSRDLAVPYEQYF.

J is TRBJ1-6 and V is TRBV2; 10 bases line up with TRBD1. The CDR3 sequence is 15 residues long. The germline CDR1 and CDR2 sequences are SNHLY and FYNNEI. V dropped 5 bases and J dropped 10; count of bases not matched to a gene: 8. CDR3 protein: CASSLGTGEVSPLHF. The CDR3 DNA is TGTGCCAGCAGTCTCGGGACAGGGGAGGTCTCACCCCTCCACTTT.

The V call is TRBV7-2, the J call TRBJ1-5; 9 bases are shared with TRBD1. After removal of 5 bases from V and 6 bases from J, the junction contained 5 bases not matched to a gene. Germline-derived CDR1 and CDR2 are SGHTA and FQGNSA. CDR3 length equals 14 residues. The CDR3 loop is CASSTGQGTQPQHF. Written as DNA, the CDR3 is TGTGCCAGCAGCACGGGACAGGGAACTCAGCCCCAGCATTTT.